The 18 T cell receptor beta chains in this list originate from one sample, sequenced in a study of T cell responses to AZD1222 COVID-19 vaccine. Clones were sequenced by immunoSEQ multiplex PCR, and TCRdb holds only the in-frame ones, with some missing. The data show about 130,000 clones, with around 90% seen just once and about 1.9% held by the top ten. The sample in question was peripheral blood, obtained 28 days after the second AZD1222 dose. Source of these receptors: an adult who received the AZD1222 COVID-19 vaccine.

The chain has TRBV7-2 and TRBJ2-5; tentatively, D is TRBD1 or TRBD2 (5 bases each). V lost 0 bases to trimming and J lost 5 bases, with 13 bases between them. CDR1 SGHTA and CDR2 FQGNSA come from the germline V gene. There are 15 residues in the CDR3. This CDR3 reads CASSLAGTQGETQYF. The CDR3 DNA reads as TGTGCCAGCAGCTTAGCGGGGACCCAAGGGGAGACCCAGTACTTC.

The rearrangement uses TRBV4-2 and TRBJ1-2, with TRBD1 matching over 7 bases. With V trimmed by 4 bases and J by 7 bases, 9 bases remained unmatched. The CDR3 is 14 amino acids. The germline CDR1 and CDR2 sequences are LGHNA and YNFKEQ. Written as DNA, the CDR3 is TGTGCCAGCAGCCTGGGACTCCAGGGGGTTGGCTACACCTTC. Its translation is CASSLGLQGVGYTF.

This chain connects TRBV12-3 or TRBV12-4 to TRBJ1-6, with 9 bases fitting TRBD1. Trimming at V came to 8 bases and at J to 7 bases, leaving 0 bases not matched to a gene. The CDR3 consists of 12 residues. CDR3 in DNA: TGTGCCAGCGGGACAGGGAATTCACCCCTCCACTTT. Amino acids: CASGTGNSPLHF.

This chain joins TRBV6-5 and TRBJ1-3; 10 positions match TRBD1. CDR3 length: 15 residues. Germline values: CDR1 MNHEY, CDR2 SVGAGI. The trim removed 8 bases at V and 5 bases at J, leaving 9 bases unmatched. The CDR3 DNA reads TGTGCCAGCGACTCCGGGACAGGGGATAGAAACACCATATATTTT. This sequence encodes CASDSGTGDRNTIYF.

This sequence joins TRBV10-3 and TRBJ1-1, with D tentatively TRBD1 (5 bases). The germline V and J ends were trimmed by 6 bases and 2 bases, with 13 bases remaining between them. Germline V gene lookup returns CDR1 ENHRY and CDR2 SYGVKD. The CDR3 sequence is 14 residues long. The CDR3 DNA reads TGTGCCATCAGAGGGACGGAGATTAACACTGAAGCTTTCTTT. Its translation: CAIRGTEINTEAFF.

CDR3 coding DNA: TGTGCCAGCAGCGAGCGATACCACCTTGGCTACACCTTC. As protein: CASSERYHLGYTF. The chain uses TRBV6-4 and TRBJ1-2; no clear D. The CDR3 extends over 13 amino acids. CDR1 is MRHNA, CDR2 SNTAGT, per germline. V was shortened by 6 bases and J by 7 bases, with 15 bases between the two germline ends.

V and J are TRBV7-6 and TRBJ2-3; D might be TRBD2 (6 bases). Germline V gene data show CDR1 as SGHVS and CDR2 as FNYEAQ. Trimming left V 2 bases short and J 1 base short, with 22 bases between. The CDR3 sequence is 19 residues long. CDR3 DNA sequence: TGTGCCAGCAGCTTAAGGCCCGGTGGGGGACTGGGAGGCACAGATACGCAGTATTTT. Translated: CASSLRPGGGLGGTDTQYF. Full variable domain (missing parts from reference TRBV7-6 and TRBJ2-3): GAGVSQSPRYKVTKRGQDVALRCDPISGHVSLYWYRQALGQGPEFLTYFNYEAQQDKSGLPNDRFSAERPEGSISTLTIQRTEQRDSAMYRCASSLRPGGGLGGTDTQYFGPGTRLTVL.

The rearrangement links TRBV5-1 to TRBJ2-1, with D perhaps TRBD1 (6 bases). Trimming removed 4 bases at V and 7 bases at J, with 12 bases between. Per germline, CDR1 SGHRS and CDR2 YFSETQ. The CDR3 runs 13 residues. The CDR3 sequence: CASSLGQINEQFF. The DNA for the CDR3 is TGCGCCAGCAGCCTCGGACAGATAAATGAGCAGTTCTTC.

V usage is TRBV19 and J usage is TRBJ1-1; D perhaps matches TRBD1 (6 bases). This CDR3 region has 15 residues. Trimming left V 7 bases short and J 4 bases short, with 19 bases between. Germline V lookup: CDR1 LNHDA, CDR2 SQIVND (reference sequence). The DNA of the CDR3 is TGTGCCAGTATGGGCCCCCAAGGGGGATTCACTGAAGCTTTCTTT. This translates into CASMGPQGGFTEAFF.

The chain recombines TRBV29-1 with TRBJ2-5; 8 bases match TRBD1. After removal of 6 bases from V and 2 bases from J, the junction contained 8 bases not matched to a gene. The germline V gene has CDR1 SQVTM and CDR2 ANQGSEA. There are 14 residues in the CDR3. CDR3 sequence (DNA): TGCAGCGTAGTCAGGGGGCTTTCTCAAGAGACCCAGTACTTC. Its translation is CSVVRGLSQETQYF.

The CDR3 DNA reads as TGTGCCAGTAGTATATCCGGGACAGCTAGGAATCAGCCCCAGCATTTT. Amino acids: CASSISGTARNQPQHF. This chain links TRBV19 with TRBJ1-5, with 7 bases aligning to TRBD1. The CDR3 totals 16 residues. V shed 2 bases and J 4 bases; nucleotides not matched to a gene: 8. Germline V gene data show CDR1 as LNHDA and CDR2 as SQIVND (reference sequence).

J is TRBJ2-5 and V is TRBV7-9; 7 bases line up with TRBD2. Germline V gene lookup returns CDR1 SEHNR and CDR2 FQNEAQ (reference sequence). J was trimmed by 3 bases and V by 2 bases; bases with no gene match: 9. CDR3 size: 16 residues. The CDR3 is CASSLSVAGAKETQYF. DNA for the CDR3: TGTGCCAGCAGCTTATCGGTGGCGGGAGCAAAAGAGACCCAGTACTTC.

The chain couples TRBV28 to TRBJ1-4, with D possibly TRBD1 on 6 matching bases. Germline V gene data show CDR1 as MDHEN and CDR2 as SYDVKM. The V and J ends lost 4 bases and 0 bases respectively, with 12 bases between them. This CDR3 has 16 residues. In nucleotides, the CDR3 is TGTGCCAGCAGTTCTCACAGGGCTGCAACTAATGAAAAACTGTTTTTT. It codes for CASSSHRAATNEKLFF.

The chain employs TRBV9 and TRBJ2-5; no firm D call. The CDR3 length is 15 residues. With 3 bases removed from V and 5 bases from J, the gap between germline ends came to 17 bases. Germline V gene sequence: CDR1 SGDLS, CDR2 YYNGEE. The CDR3 DNA is TGTGCCAGCAGCGCCAGCCCGCTCTATGGGGAGACCCAGTACTTC. It yields the protein CASSASPLYGETQYF.

The chain links TRBV6-2 or TRBV6-3 to TRBJ2-1; 10 nucleotides align to TRBD2. This CDR3 is built from 11 residues. CDR1 MNHEY and CDR2 SVGEGT come from the germline V gene. The junction had 5 bases not matched to a gene; V was cut back by 6 bases and J by 15 bases. This chain's CDR3 is CASSQREGLFF. CDR3 coding DNA: TGTGCCAGCAGCCAGCGGGAGGGCCTGTTCTTC.

This clone showed up just a few times. The V and J genes are TRBV11-3 and TRBJ1-6; 7 bases match TRBD1. Germline V gene lookup returns CDR1 SGHNT and CDR2 YENEEA. V was clipped by 5 bases and J by 7 bases; unmatched bases: 5. This CDR3 is 14 amino acids long. The CDR3 loop is CASSVRQGNSPLHF. The CDR3 bases are TGTGCCAGCAGCGTTCGACAGGGAAATTCACCCCTCCACTTT.

J is TRBJ2-7 and V is TRBV4-1, with TRBD2 matching over 7 bases. CDR1 and CDR2 (germline): MGHRA, YSYEKL. J gave up 4 bases and V 4 bases, and 7 bases lay outside the gene matches. This CDR3 has 14 residues. DNA of the CDR3: TGCGCCAGCAGCCTCAGGGAGCGGGGTTACGAGCAGTACTTC. Translating gives CASSLRERGYEQYF.

In its sample, this clone was seen once. V gene TRBV5-8 combines with J gene TRBJ2-1; no firm D call. This CDR3 has 11 residues. With 1 base removed from V and 8 bases from J, the gap between germline ends came to 4 bases. Germline CDR1 SGHTS, CDR2 YDEGEE. CDR3: CASSLYHEQFF. The CDR3 DNA is TGTGCCAGCAGCTTGTACCATGAGCAGTTCTTC.